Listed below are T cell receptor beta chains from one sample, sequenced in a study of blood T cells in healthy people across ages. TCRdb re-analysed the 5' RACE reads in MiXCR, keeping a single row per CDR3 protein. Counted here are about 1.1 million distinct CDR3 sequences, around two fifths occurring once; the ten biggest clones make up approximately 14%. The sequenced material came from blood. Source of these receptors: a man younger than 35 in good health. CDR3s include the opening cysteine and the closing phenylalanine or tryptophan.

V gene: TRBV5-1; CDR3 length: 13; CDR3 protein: CASIAPGFAGAFF
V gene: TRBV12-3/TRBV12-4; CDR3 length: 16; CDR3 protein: CASSPTGSLITDTQYF
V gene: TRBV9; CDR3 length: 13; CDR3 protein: CASSVFGPGELFF
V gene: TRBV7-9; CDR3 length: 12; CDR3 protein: CASSLSGYEQYF
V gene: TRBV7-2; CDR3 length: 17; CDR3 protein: CASSLEPGLPMSDTQYF
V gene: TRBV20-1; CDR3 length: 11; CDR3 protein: CSARAGVGYTF
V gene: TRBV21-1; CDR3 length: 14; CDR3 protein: CASSSRDTNNEQFF
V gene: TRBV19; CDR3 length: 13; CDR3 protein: CASRIGGGTEAFF
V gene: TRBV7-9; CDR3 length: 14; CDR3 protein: CASSPTGERYGYTF
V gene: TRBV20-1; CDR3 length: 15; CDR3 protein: CSALTGASRYNEQFF
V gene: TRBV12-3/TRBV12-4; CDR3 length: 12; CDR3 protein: CASSFYRGGYTF
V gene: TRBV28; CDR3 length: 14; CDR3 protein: CASRLAGGPYEQYF
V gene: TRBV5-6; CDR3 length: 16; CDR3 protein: CASSLVGQGAKNIQYF
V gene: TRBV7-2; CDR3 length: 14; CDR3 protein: CASSLEGDNSPLHF
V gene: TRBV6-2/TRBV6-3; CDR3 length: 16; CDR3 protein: CASSWARDGRTDTQYF
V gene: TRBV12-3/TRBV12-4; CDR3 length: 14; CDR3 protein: CACSVAQGDPGYTF
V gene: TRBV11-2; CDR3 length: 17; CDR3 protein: CASSSGRPSSYNSPLHF
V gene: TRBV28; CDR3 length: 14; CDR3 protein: CASRAGGQYEKLFF
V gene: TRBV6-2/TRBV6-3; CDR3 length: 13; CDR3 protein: CASSYLASYEQYF
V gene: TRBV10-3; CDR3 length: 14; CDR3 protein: CAIRDGQGTDTQYF
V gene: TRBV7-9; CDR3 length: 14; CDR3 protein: CASRQSYRDTEAFF
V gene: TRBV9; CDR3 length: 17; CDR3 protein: CASSADGTSGIQETQYF
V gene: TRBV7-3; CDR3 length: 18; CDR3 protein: CASSPNLAGVTPNNEQFF
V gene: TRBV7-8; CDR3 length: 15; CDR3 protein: CASSQGSTGSYGYTF
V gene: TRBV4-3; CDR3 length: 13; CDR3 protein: CASSQEISYEQYF
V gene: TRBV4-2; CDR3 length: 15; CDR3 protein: CASSQDLSEGQPQHF
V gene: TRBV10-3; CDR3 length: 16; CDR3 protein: CAISVRQDSPNYGYTF